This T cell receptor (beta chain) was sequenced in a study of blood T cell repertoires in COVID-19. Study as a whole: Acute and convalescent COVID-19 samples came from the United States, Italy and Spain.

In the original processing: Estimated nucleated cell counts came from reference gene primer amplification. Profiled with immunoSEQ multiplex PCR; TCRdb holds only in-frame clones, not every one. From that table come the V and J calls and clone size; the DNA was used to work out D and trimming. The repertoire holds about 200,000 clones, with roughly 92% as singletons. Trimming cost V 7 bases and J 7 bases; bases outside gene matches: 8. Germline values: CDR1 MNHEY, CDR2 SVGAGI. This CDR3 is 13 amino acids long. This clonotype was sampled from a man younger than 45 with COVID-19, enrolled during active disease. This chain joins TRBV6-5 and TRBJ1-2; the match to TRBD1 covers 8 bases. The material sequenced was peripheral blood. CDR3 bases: TGTGCCAGCACCGCACAGGGGGACGGTGGCTACACCTTC. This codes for CASTAQGDGGYTF.